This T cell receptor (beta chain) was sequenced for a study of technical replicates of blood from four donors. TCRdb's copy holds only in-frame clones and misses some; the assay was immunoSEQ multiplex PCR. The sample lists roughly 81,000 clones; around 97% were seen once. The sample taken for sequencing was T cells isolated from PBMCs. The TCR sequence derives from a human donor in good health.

CDR3 residues: CASSQGGFYNSGNTIYF. DNA of the CDR3: TGCGCCAGCAGCCAGGGGGGGTTTTACAACTCTGGAAACACCATATATTTT. The V gene is TRBV4-1, the J gene TRBJ1-3; maybe TRBD1 (5 bases). The CDR3 extends over 17 amino acids. Germline V lookup: CDR1 MGHRA, CDR2 YSYEKL. Trimming cost V 3 bases and J 0 bases, with 15 bases left between them.